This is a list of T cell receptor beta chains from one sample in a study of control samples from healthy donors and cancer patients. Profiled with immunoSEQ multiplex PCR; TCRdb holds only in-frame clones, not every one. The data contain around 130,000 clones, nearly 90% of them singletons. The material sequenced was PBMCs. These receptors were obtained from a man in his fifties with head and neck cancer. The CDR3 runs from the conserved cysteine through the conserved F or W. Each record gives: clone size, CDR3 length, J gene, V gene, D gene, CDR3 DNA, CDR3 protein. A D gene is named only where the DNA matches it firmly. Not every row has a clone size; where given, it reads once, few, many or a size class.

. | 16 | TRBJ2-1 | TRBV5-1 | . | TGCGCCAGCAGCTTGGCCAGGAGTCTTGCCAAAAATGAGCAGTTCTTC | CASSLARSLAKNEQFF
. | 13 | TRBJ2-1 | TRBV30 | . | TGTGCCTGGAGTCTCAGGGGTTACAATGAGCAGTTCTTC | CAWSLRGYNEQFF
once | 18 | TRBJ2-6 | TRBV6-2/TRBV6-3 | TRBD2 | TGTGCCAGCAGTTCGTGGACTAGCGGGACCTCTGGGGCCAACGTCCTGACTTTC | CASSSWTSGTSGANVLTF
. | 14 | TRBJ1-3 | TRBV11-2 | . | TGTGCCAGCAGCTTAAGTGGCTCTGGAAACACCATATATTTT | CASSLSGSGNTIYF
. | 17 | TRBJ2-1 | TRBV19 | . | TGTGCCAGTAGTCCTTTCCCGATGACAGCTTCGGGGAATGAGCAGTTCTTC | CASSPFPMTASGNEQFF
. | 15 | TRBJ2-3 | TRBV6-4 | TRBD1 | TGTGCCAGCAGTGCCGGGACAGGGGGAACAGATACGCAGTATTTT | CASSAGTGGTDTQYF
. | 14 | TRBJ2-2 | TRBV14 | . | TGTGCCAGCAGCCCCTTGCAGGGTTCCGGGGAGCTGTTTTTT | CASSPLQGSGELFF
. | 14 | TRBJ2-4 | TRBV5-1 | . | TGCGCCAGCAGCTTACACACAGCAAAAAACATTCAGTACTTC | CASSLHTAKNIQYF
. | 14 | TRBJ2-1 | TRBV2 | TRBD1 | TGTGCCAGCACGGGACAGGGCTCCTACAATGAGCAGTTCTTC | CASTGQGSYNEQFF
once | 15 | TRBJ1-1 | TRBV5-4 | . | TGTGCCAGCAGCTTGACGGACATGCTGAACACTGAAGCTTTCTTT | CASSLTDMLNTEAFF